The rows below give T cell receptor beta chains drawn from one sample of a study of cytomegalovirus exposure and HLA in healthy donors. The assay was immunoSEQ multiplex PCR, and TCRdb's table has in-frame clones only and misses some. The sample holds about 120,000 clones, 77% seen once. Material for sequencing was PBMCs. Receptor source: a man aged 35 to 55 in good health and CMV-seropositive. Each CDR3 is given with its conserved first and last residue. A D gene is named only where the DNA matches it firmly. A row's size may be missing; if present it is once, few, many or a size class.

TRBJ2-4 TRBV21-1 - - CASSKDSDRGRVTKGQYF TGTGCCAGCAGCAAAGATTCGGACAGGGGGCGGGTAACGAAAGGTCAGTACTTC
TRBJ2-1 TRBV11-2 - medium-sized CASSLGPVAAEQFF TGTGCCAGCAGCTTGGGGCCAGTCGCGGCTGAGCAGTTCTTC
TRBJ1-1 TRBV4-3 - - CASSQGVRVNTEAFF TGCGCCAGCAGCCAAGGGGTTCGGGTGAACACTGAAGCTTTCTTT
TRBJ1-6 TRBV21-1 - once CASSKGPGLHNSPLHF TGTGCCAGCAGCAAAGGCCCAGGGCTCCATAATTCACCCCTCCACTTT
TRBJ2-2 TRBV7-2 TRBD2 few CASATERGYNTGELFF TGTGCCAGCGCGACCGAGCGGGGATACAACACCGGGGAGCTGTTTTTT
TRBJ2-1 TRBV7-9 - few CASSTRPRQGIINEQFF TGTGCCAGCAGCACCCGCCCGCGGCAGGGGATCATCAATGAGCAGTTCTTC
TRBJ2-3 TRBV5-6 - - CASSSREGTDTQYF TGTGCCAGCAGCTCCCGCGAGGGCACAGATACGCAGTATTTT
TRBJ1-6 TRBV5-1 - - CASSLTGMDSPLHF TGCGCCAGCAGCTTGACGGGGATGGATTCACCCCTCCACTTT
TRBJ1-1 TRBV9 - - CASSVGGQNTEAFF TGTGCCAGCAGCGTAGGAGGACAGAACACTGAAGCTTTCTTT
TRBJ2-7 TRBV7-2 TRBD2 - CASSLGPSGGKSYEQYF TGTGCCAGCAGCTTAGGGCCTAGCGGGGGGAAATCCTACGAGCAGTACTTC
TRBJ2-1 TRBV2 - few CASSSLWGGEQFF TGTGCCAGCAGTTCATTGTGGGGAGGTGAGCAGTTCTTC
TRBJ2-3 TRBV11-2 - - CASSLRGLGTDTQYF TGTGCCAGCAGCTTAAGAGGGCTGGGGACAGATACGCAGTATTTT
TRBJ2-2 TRBV28 - - CASTHPQSRRGLLAGELFF TGTGCCAGCACCCACCCACAGTCTCGGAGGGGACTTCTCGCCGGGGAGCTGTTTTTT
TRBJ2-1 TRBV7-3 - - CASSRGHYNEQFF TGTGCCAGCAGCCGGGGACATTACAATGAGCAGTTCTTC
TRBJ2-5 TRBV7-6 TRBD1 - CASSYAGTDAETQYF TGTGCCAGCAGCTATGCCGGGACAGATGCGGAGACCCAGTACTTC
TRBJ2-7 TRBV6-6 - - CASSMDSKGSYEQYF TGTGCCAGCAGCATGGACAGTAAAGGATCCTACGAGCAGTACTTC
TRBJ1-1 TRBV5-4 - few CASNPGHEAEAFF TGTGCCAGCAACCCTGGACACGAGGCTGAAGCTTTCTTT
TRBJ2-1 TRBV7-2 - - CASSLALARGLHEQFF TGTGCCAGCAGCTTAGCGCTGGCTAGAGGGTTGCATGAGCAGTTCTTC
TRBJ2-5 TRBV4-2 - - CASSQGDTGLGETQYF TGTGCCAGCAGCCAAGGGGACACAGGGCTGGGAGAGACCCAGTACTTC
TRBJ2-3 TRBV5-1 - few CASSLEGGVDTDTQYF TGCGCCAGCAGCTTGGAGGGGGGGGTCGACACAGATACGCAGTATTTT
TRBJ1-6 TRBV6-5 - - CASSFQGKSPLHF TGTGCCAGCAGTTTCCAGGGAAAGTCACCCCTCCACTTT
TRBJ2-1 TRBV7-9 - - CASQPTPGSSYNEQFF TGTGCCAGCCAACCTACCCCGGGGAGCTCCTACAATGAGCAGTTCTTC
TRBJ1-1 TRBV6-5 - - CASSYSRFMNTEAFF TGTGCCAGCAGTTACTCGAGGTTTATGAACACTGAAGCTTTCTTT
TRBJ2-3 TRBV10-3 TRBD2 - CAISGLAGSSSTDTQYF TGTGCCATCAGCGGACTAGCGGGGAGTTCTAGCACAGATACGCAGTATTTT